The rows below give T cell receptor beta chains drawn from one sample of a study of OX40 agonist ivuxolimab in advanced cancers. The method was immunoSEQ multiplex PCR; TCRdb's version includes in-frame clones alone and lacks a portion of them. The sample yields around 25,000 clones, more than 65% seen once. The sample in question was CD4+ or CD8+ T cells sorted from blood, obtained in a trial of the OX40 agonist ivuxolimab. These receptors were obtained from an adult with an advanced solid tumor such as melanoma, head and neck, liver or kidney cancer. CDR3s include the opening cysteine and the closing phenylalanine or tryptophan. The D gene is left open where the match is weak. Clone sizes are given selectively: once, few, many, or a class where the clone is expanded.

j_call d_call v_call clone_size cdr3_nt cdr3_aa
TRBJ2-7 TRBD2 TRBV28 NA TGTGCCAGCAGCTGGGGGGGGAGCCACGAGCAGTACTTC CASSWGGSHEQYF
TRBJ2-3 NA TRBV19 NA TGTGCCAGTAGTAGGGGTGCAGTCAGCACAGATACGCAGTATTTT CASSRGAVSTDTQYF
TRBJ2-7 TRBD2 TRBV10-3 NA TGTGCCACGAAGGGGCGGGAGCCCTCCTACGAGCAGTACTTC CATKGREPSYEQYF
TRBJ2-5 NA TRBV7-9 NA TGTGCCAGCAGCCCCCCATTGGGAAGAGACCAAGAGACCCAGTACTTC CASSPPLGRDQETQYF
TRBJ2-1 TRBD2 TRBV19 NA TGTGCCAGTAGTACCCTAGCGGGAGGGCACAATGAGCAGTTCTTC CASSTLAGGHNEQFF
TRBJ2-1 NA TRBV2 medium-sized TGTGCCAGCAAATATGGGGAACTCGAGCAGTTCTTC CASKYGELEQFF
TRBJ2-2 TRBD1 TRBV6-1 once TGTGCCAGCATAGGGGGACAGTTTAACACCGGGGAGCTGTTTTTT CASIGGQFNTGELFF
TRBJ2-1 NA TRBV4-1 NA TGCGCCAGCAGCCAAGCTATATTGGGCTATGAGCAGTTCTTC CASSQAILGYEQFF
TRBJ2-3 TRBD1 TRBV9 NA TGTGCCAGCAGCGTCCTAGGACAGGGGGTAGGGGATACGCAGTATTTT CASSVLGQGVGDTQYF
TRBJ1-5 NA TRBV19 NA TGTGCCAGTACCCCCGTCGGTTGGGATCAGCCCCAGCATTTT CASTPVGWDQPQHF
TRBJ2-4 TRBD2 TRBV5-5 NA TGTGCCAGCAGCCCGGGTACTCAGGGAGGGATTGCCAAAAACATTCAGTACTTC CASSPGTQGGIAKNIQYF
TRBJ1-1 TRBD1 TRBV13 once TGTGCCAGCAGCCAAGGACAGGGGACCACTGAAGCTTTCTTT CASSQGQGTTEAFF
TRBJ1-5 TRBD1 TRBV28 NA TGTGCCAGCAGGCGTGGGACAGGGATTAGCAATCAGCCCCAGCATTTT CASRRGTGISNQPQHF
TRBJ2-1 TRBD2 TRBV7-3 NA TGTGCCAGCAGCCAAGGACTAGCGGGAGGACGGGCCTACAATGAGCAGTTCTTC CASSQGLAGGRAYNEQFF
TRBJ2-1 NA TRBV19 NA TGTGCCAGTAGTATAGCCCAGTCCGGGGGAAATGAGCAGTTCTTC CASSIAQSGGNEQFF
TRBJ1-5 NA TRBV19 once TGTGCCAGTAGTGAATGGGCCATGAGCAATCAGCCCCAGCATTTT CASSEWAMSNQPQHF
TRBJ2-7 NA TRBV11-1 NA TGTGCCAGCAGCTTAACCGGGAGATCCTACGAGCAGTACTTC CASSLTGRSYEQYF
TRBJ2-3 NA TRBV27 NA TGTGCCAGCACGGAGGTTGGTTCGGGGACAGATACGCAGTATTTT CASTEVGSGTDTQYF
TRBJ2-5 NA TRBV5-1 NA TGCGCCAGCAGCTTATTCGGCAGCTCCGGGGAGACCCAGTACTTC CASSLFGSSGETQYF
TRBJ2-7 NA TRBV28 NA TGTGCCAGCAGTCTGGCAGGGGCGCATTACGAGCAGTACTTC CASSLAGAHYEQYF
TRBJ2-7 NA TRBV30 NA TGTGCCTGGAGTGTACAGGGGACTTCTGAGCAGTACTTC CAWSVQGTSEQYF
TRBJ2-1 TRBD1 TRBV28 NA TGTGCCAGCAGTTGGACAGGGTATAGTGAGCAGTTCTTC CASSWTGYSEQFF
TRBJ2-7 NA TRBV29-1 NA TGCAGCGTTGAGCCTGCTGGGGGCCAGAACTACGAGCAGTACTTC CSVEPAGGQNYEQYF
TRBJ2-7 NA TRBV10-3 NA TGTGCCATCAGTGAGTCAGACACGGCCTACGAGCAGTACTTC CAISESDTAYEQYF
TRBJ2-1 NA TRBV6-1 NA TGTGCCAGCTGCCAGACCGCGGTGGATGAGCAGTTCTTC CASCQTAVDEQFF
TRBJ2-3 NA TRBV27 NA TGTGCCAGCAGTTTATATACCTCCGGTGATACGCAGTATTTT CASSLYTSGDTQYF
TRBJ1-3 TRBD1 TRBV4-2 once TGTGCCAGCAGCCAAGCAACAGGGGTCCTCTCTGGAAACACCATATATTTT CASSQATGVLSGNTIYF
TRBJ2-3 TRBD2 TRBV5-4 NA TGTGCCAGCAGCTTGGTTCGCGGGAGGGCCCCAAATACGCAGTATTTT CASSLVRGRAPNTQYF
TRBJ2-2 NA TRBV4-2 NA TGTGCCAGCAGCCAGACTAGTACCGGGGCCACCGGGGAGCTGTTTTTT CASSQTSTGATGELFF
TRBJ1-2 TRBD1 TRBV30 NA TGTGCCTGGAGCCGGGACAGCTGGTACGGCTACACCTTC CAWSRDSWYGYTF
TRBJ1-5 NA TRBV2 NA TGTGCCAGCAGTTGGACCCAAAACAACCAGCCCCAGCATTTT CASSWTQNNQPQHF
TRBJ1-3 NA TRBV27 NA TGTGCCAGCAGTCCCCAAGAGGCAAACACCATATATTTT CASSPQEANTIYF
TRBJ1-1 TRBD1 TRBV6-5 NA TGTGCCAGCAGTATGCAGGGGGTAGCCACTGAAGCTTTCTTT CASSMQGVATEAFF
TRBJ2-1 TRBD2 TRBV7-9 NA TGTGCCAGCAGTCGAGAGCGGGAGTTCTACAATGAGCAGTTCTTC CASSREREFYNEQFF
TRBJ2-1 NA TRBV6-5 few TGTGCCAGCACCCCAGCGGGGACAAATGAGCAGTTCTTC CASTPAGTNEQFF
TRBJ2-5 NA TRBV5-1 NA TGCGCCAGCAGCTTGGATGGGAACCAAGAGACCCAGTACTTC CASSLDGNQETQYF
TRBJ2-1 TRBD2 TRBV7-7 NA TGTGCTAGCAGCCCGGGAGGAGGGCGCAATGAGCAGTTCTTC CASSPGGGRNEQFF
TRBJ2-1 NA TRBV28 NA TGTGCCAGCAAATATCAGGGGTGGTTAAATGAGCAGTTCTTC CASKYQGWLNEQFF
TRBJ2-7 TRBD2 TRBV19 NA TGTGCCAGTAGTATAACTAGCGGGAGTTCCGAGCAGTACTTC CASSITSGSSEQYF
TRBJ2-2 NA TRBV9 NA TGTGCCAGCAGCTCTGACAGAAAGGACGGGGAGCTGTTTTTT CASSSDRKDGELFF
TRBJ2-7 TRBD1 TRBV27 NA TGTGCCAGCAGTTTGTGGGGACAGGACTCTCTAAACGAGCAGTACTTC CASSLWGQDSLNEQYF
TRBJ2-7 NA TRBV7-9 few TGTGCCAGCAGCCCCGGAGAGTCCCTCGAGCAGTACTTC CASSPGESLEQYF
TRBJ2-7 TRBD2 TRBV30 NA TGTGCCTGGAATTGGGCGGGAGGGCCTTACGAGCAGTACTTC CAWNWAGGPYEQYF
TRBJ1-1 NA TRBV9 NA TGTGCCAGCAGCGCCCTAGGGGCGGTGGTTTTCCCTGAAGCTTTCTTT CASSALGAVVFPEAFF
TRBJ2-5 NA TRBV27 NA TGTGCCAGCAGTTTAGTGTCCCCGGGGGCGCGTGAGACCCAGTACTTC CASSLVSPGARETQYF
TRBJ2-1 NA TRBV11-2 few TGTGCCAGCAGCTTAGAGGCGGCGGAGCGGTACAATGAGCAGTTCTTC CASSLEAAERYNEQFF
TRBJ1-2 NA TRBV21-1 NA TGTGCCAGCAGCAAAAAAGGGTGGGGAATCCTAGCTAACTATGGCTACACCTTC CASSKKGWGILANYGYTF
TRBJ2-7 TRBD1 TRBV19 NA TGTGCCAGTAGCCCGGGACAGGGACCCTACGAGCAGTACTTC CASSPGQGPYEQYF